This is a list of T cell receptor beta chains from one sample in a study of blood T cells in healthy people across ages. TCRdb re-called the 5' RACE reads with MiXCR, one entry per CDR3 protein. The data show about 780,000 distinct CDR3 sequences, about 26% seen once. This same sample was also part of a study on T cells of mothers and their children.

The sample comprised blood. These TCRs come from a boy younger than 18 in good health. Both conserved end residues are part of each CDR3. The order of the fields is J gene, D gene, V gene, clone size, CDR3 protein, CDR3 DNA. A D gene is named only where the DNA matches it firmly. Not every row has a clone size; where given, it reads once, few, many or a size class.

j_call: TRBJ2-1; d_call: TRBD2; v_call: TRBV3-1; clone_size: few; cdr3_aa: CASSHPGGSGGYNEQFF; cdr3_nt: TGTGCCAGCAGCCACCCTGGCGGAAGCGGGGGCTACAATGAGCAGTTCTTC
j_call: TRBJ2-4; d_call: TRBD2; v_call: TRBV6-5; clone_size: -; cdr3_aa: CASSIPVAGGWVAKNIQYF; cdr3_nt: TGTGCCAGCAGTATACCGGTAGCGGGAGGCTGGGTAGCCAAAAACATTCAGTACTTC
j_call: TRBJ2-7; d_call: TRBD1; v_call: TRBV6-6; clone_size: few; cdr3_aa: CASSDRDSSYSQYF; cdr3_nt: TGTGCCAGCAGTGACCGGGACAGCAGCTACTCGCAGTACTTC
j_call: TRBJ2-7; d_call: TRBD2; v_call: TRBV5-1; clone_size: few; cdr3_aa: CASRSSGDPLEQYF; cdr3_nt: TGCGCCAGCAGATCGAGCGGGGACCCTTTGGAGCAGTACTTC
j_call: TRBJ2-7; d_call: TRBD1; v_call: TRBV20-1; clone_size: -; cdr3_aa: CSAKPGQGPYEQYF; cdr3_nt: TGCAGTGCCAAACCGGGACAGGGTCCCTACGAGCAGTACTTC
j_call: TRBJ2-3; d_call: TRBD1; v_call: TRBV12-3/TRBV12-4; clone_size: -; cdr3_aa: CASSLGSQGATDTQYF; cdr3_nt: TGTGCCAGCAGTTTAGGCTCCCAGGGGGCAACAGATACGCAGTATTTT
j_call: TRBJ1-2; d_call: -; v_call: TRBV25-1; clone_size: -; cdr3_aa: CASSALRTDGYTF; cdr3_nt: TGTGCCAGCAGCGCACTAAGGACGGATGGCTACACCTTC
j_call: TRBJ2-3; d_call: TRBD2; v_call: TRBV6-5; clone_size: once; cdr3_aa: CASSYSILAGEGTDTQYF; cdr3_nt: TGTGCCAGCAGTTACTCGATTCTAGCGGGAGAAGGCACAGATACGCAGTATTTT
j_call: TRBJ2-1; d_call: TRBD2; v_call: TRBV9; clone_size: -; cdr3_aa: CASSPWGGAQFF; cdr3_nt: TGTGCCAGCAGCCCCTGGGGGGGTGCGCAGTTCTTC
j_call: TRBJ1-2; d_call: -; v_call: TRBV6-5; clone_size: -; cdr3_aa: CASSYSAVIYGYTF; cdr3_nt: TGTGCCAGCAGTTACTCGGCCGTTATCTATGGCTACACCTTC
j_call: TRBJ2-5; d_call: -; v_call: TRBV15; clone_size: few; cdr3_aa: CATSRQETQYF; cdr3_nt: TGTGCCACCAGCCGCCAAGAGACCCAGTACTTC